This T cell receptor beta chain was recorded in a study of T cell responses to AZD1222 COVID-19 vaccine. As for the study in general: Pooling was applied to second doses at about 4 or about 12 weeks.

Note on this clone: Its antigen is unknown.

Points from the study as a whole: The sample set comprised mostly white British donors with more females, and clonal diversity was possibly underestimated. Dominant CD4 TCR responses targeted spike regions 160-218 and 743-854. Baseline antibody screening turned up just a handful of seropositive AZD1222 recipients.

With V trimmed by 3 bases and J by 4 bases, 4 bases remained unmatched. CDR3 length: 15 amino acids. The germline V gene has CDR1 LNHDA and CDR2 SQIVND (reference sequence). Using immunoSEQ multiplex PCR, the repertoire was profiled, and TCRdb retains in-frame clones only, with some absent. Of 150,000 to 200,000 clones in the sample, 70% to 90% were seen once. The sample was peripheral blood, taken on day 0 of AZD1222 vaccination. This TCR derives from an adult in good health. V usage is TRBV19 and J usage is TRBJ2-2, with 8 bases that match TRBD2. CDR3 nucleotide sequence: TGTGCCAGTAGTATTGTGGCGGGAGGCACCGGGGAGCTGTTTTTT. It yields the protein CASSIVAGGTGELFF.